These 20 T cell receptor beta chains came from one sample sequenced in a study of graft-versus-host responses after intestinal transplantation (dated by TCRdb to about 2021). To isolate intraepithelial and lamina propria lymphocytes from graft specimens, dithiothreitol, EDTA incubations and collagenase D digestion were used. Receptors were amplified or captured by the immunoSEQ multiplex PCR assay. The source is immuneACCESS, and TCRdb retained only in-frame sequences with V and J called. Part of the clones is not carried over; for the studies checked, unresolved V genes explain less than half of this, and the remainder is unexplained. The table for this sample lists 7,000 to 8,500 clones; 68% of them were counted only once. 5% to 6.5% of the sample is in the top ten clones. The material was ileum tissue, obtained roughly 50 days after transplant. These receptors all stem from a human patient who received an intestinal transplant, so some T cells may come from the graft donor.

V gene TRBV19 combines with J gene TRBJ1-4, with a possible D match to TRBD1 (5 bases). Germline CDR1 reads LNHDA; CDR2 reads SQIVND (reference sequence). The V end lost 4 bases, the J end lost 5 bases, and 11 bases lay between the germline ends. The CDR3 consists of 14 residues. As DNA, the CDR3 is TGTGCCAGTAGTAATCACGGGGGGAATGAAAAACTGTTTTTT. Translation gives CASSNHGGNEKLFF.

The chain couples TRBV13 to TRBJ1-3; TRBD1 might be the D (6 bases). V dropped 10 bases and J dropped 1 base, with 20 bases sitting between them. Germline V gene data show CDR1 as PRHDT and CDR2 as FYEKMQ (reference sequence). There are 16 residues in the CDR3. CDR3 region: CATSLRGQGSGNTIYF. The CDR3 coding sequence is TGTGCCACCTCGCTGCGGGGGCAAGGATCTGGAAACACCATATATTTT.

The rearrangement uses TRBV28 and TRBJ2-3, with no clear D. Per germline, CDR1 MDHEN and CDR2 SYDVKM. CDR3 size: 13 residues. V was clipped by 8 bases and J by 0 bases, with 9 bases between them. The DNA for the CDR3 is TGTGCCAGCGACTCCGGGAGCACAGATACGCAGTATTTT. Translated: CASDSGSTDTQYF.

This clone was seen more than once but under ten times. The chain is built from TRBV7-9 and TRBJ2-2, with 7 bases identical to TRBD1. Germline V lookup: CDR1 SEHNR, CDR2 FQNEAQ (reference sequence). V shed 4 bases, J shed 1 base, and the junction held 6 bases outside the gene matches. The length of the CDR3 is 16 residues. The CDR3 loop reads CASSSPGQWNTGELFF. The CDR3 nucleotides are TGTGCCAGCAGCTCCCCGGGACAGTGGAACACCGGGGAGCTGTTTTTT.

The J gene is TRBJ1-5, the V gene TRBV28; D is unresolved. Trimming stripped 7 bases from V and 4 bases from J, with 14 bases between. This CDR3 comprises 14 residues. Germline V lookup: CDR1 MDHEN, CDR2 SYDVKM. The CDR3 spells CASNLNSPNQPQHF. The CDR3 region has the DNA TGTGCCAGCAATTTGAACAGTCCGAATCAGCCCCAGCATTTT.

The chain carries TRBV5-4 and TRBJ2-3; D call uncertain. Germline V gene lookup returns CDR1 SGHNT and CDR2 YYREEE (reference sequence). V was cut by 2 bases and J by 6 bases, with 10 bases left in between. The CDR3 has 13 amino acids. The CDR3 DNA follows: TGTGCCAGCAGCTTTCCCGGTCGGGATACGCAGTATTTT. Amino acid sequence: CASSFPGRDTQYF.

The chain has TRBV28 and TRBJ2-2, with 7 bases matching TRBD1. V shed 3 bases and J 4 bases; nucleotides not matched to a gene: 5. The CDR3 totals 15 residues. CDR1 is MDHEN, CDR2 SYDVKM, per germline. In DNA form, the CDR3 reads TGTGCCAGCAGTTTGGTAGGGGGCGGCACCGGGGAGCTGTTTTTT. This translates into CASSLVGGGTGELFF.

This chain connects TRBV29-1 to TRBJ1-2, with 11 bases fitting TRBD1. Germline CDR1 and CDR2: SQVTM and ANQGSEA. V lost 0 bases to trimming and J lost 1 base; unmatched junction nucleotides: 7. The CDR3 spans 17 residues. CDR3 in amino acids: CSVEDLGQGAINYGYTF. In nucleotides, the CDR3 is TGCAGCGTTGAAGATCTTGGACAGGGGGCTATTAACTATGGCTACACCTTC.

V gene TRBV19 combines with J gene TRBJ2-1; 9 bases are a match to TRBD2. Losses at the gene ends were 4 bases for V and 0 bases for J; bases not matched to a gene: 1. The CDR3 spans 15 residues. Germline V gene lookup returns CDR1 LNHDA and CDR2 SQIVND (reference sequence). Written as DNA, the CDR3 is TGTGCCAGTAGTACGACTAGCGGCTCCTACAATGAGCAGTTCTTC. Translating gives CASSTTSGSYNEQFF.

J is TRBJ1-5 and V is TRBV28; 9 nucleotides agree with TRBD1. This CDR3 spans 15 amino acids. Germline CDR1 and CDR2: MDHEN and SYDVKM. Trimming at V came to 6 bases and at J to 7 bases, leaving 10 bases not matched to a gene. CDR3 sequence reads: CASSLWGTGSQPQHF. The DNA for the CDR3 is TGTGCCAGCAGCCTTTGGGGGACAGGGAGCCAGCCCCAGCATTTT.

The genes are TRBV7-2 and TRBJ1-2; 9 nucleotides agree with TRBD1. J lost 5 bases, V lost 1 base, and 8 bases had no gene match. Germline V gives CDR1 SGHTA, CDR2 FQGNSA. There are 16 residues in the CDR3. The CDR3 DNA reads TGTGCCAGCAGCTTAGAGAGGGACAGGGAGGTTTATGGCTACACCTTC. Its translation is CASSLERDREVYGYTF.

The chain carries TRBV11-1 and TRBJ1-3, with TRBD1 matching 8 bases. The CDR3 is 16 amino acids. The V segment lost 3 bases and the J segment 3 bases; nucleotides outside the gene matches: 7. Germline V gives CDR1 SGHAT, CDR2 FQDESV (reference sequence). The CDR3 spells CASSFNGQGFGNTIYF. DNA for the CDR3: TGTGCCAGCAGCTTCAATGGACAGGGCTTTGGAAACACCATATATTTT.

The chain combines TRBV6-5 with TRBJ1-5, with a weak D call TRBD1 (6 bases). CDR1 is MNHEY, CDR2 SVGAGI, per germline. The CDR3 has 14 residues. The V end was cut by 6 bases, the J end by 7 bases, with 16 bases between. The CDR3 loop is CASRVGASRQPQHF. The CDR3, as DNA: TGTGCCAGCAGGGTGGGGGCGAGCCGGCAGCCCCAGCATTTT.

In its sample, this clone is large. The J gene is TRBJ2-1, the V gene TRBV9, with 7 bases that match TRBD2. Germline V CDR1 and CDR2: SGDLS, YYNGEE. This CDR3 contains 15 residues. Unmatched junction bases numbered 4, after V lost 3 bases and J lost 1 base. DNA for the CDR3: TGTGCCAGCAGCGGCGGGGGTAAATCCTACAATGAGCAGTTCTTC. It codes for CASSGGGKSYNEQFF.

This CDR3 is CASSLEGLAGNTDTQYF. CDR3 DNA sequence: TGTGCCAGCAGCTTAGAGGGTCTAGCGGGGAACACAGATACGCAGTATTTT. V gene TRBV13 combines with J gene TRBJ2-3, with 9 positions matching TRBD2. The CDR3 sequence is 17 residues long. The germline gives CDR1 PRHDT, CDR2 FYEKMQ (reference sequence). The junction had 7 bases not matched to a gene; V was cut back by 1 base and J by 2 bases.

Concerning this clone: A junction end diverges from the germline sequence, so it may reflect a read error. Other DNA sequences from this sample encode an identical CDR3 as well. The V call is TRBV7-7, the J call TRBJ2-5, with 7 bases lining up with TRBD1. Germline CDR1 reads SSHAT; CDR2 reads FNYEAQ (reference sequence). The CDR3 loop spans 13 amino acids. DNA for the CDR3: TGTGCTAGCAGCAGGGACAGCCAAGAGACCCAGTACTTC. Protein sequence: CASSRDSQETQYF.

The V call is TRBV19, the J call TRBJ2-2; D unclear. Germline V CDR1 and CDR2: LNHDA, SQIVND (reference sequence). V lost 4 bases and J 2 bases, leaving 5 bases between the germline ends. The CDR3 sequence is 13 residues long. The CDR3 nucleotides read TGTGCCAGTAGTAACAGCAACACCGGGGAGCTGTTTTTT. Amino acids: CASSNSNTGELFF.

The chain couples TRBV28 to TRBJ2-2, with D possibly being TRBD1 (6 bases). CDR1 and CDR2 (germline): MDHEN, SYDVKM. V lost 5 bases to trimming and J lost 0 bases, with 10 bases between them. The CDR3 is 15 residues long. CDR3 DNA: TGTGCCAGCAGTAGCAGGGGACCGAACACCGGGGAGCTGTTTTTT. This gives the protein CASSSRGPNTGELFF.

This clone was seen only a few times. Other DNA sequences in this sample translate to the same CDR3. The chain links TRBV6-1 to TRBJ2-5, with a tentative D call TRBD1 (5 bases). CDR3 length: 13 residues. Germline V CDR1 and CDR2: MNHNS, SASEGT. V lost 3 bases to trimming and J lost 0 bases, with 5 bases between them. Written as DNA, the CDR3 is TGTGCCAGCAGTGAGGACAACCAAGAGACCCAGTACTTC. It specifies CASSEDNQETQYF.

Written as DNA, the CDR3 is TGTGCCAGCAGCTCGTACAGGGGTGTAGTGCAGTACGTC. Amino acids: CASSSYRGVVQYV. The V and J genes are TRBV5-6 and TRBJ2-7; 7 nucleotides match TRBD1. Germline CDR1 is SGHDT and CDR2 is YYEEEE. CDR3 length: 13 amino acids. J lost 9 bases, V lost 3 bases, and 9 bases had no gene match.